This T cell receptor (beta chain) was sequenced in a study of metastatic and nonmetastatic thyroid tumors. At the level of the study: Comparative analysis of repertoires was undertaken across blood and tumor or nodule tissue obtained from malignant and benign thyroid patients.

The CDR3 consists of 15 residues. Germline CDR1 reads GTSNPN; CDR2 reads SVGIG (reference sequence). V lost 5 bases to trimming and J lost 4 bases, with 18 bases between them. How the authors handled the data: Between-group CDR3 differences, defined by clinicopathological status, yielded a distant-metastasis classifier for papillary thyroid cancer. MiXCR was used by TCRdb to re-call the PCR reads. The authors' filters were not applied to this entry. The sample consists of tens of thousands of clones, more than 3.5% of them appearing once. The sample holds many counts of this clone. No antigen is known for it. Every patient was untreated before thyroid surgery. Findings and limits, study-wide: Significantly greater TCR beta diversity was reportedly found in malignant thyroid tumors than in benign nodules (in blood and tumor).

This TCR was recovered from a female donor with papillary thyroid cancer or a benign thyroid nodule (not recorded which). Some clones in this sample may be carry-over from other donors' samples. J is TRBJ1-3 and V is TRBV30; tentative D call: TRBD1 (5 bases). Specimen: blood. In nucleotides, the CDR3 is TGTGCCTGGTCTGCGAGCGCGCGGGACGGAAACACCATATATTTT. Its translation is CAWSASARDGNTIYF.